The sample holds a few counts of the clone carrying this TCR beta chain. One end of the junction fails to match germline, which may point to a read error. For TCRbeta, the library was prepared with unique molecular identifiers. One entry per CDR3 protein, called by TCRdb with MiXCR from the PCR reads. Of 900,000 or so distinct CDR3 sequences listed, less than 20% were seen once; the top ten hold about 5%. This specimen comes from a study of T-cell reconstitution after alpha-beta-depleted transplantation in children. The sequencing used PBMCs, mostly from graft donor cells, collected 360 days after TCRalphabeta/CD19-depleted stem cell transplant. This sequence originates from a male patient younger than 18 who had a stem cell transplant for acute lymphoblastic leukemia, so the T cells may come from the graft donor.

CDR3 nucleotides: TGTGCCAGCAGCCAGAGATACGGGCTAGTGCACTTC. Protein product: CASSQRYGLVHF. The gene calls are TRBV28 and TRBJ2-7; D not resolved. CDR1 is MDHEN and CDR2 is SYDVKM in the germline V gene. The CDR3 runs to 12 residues.